This is a list of T cell receptor beta chains from one sample in a study of beta chain features in type 1 diabetes. Produced via immunoSEQ multiplex PCR; TCRdb's table is partial and in-frame only. This table holds about 400,000 clones, approximately 12% found once. The sequencing sample was made of naive CD4+ T cells from blood. These TCRs come from a woman aged 18-29 years with type 1 diabetes. Each CDR3 is given with its conserved first and last residue. D genes are given only for firm matches. Size is omitted from some rows. Given values are once, few, many or a class for expanded clones.

size	V	J	D	CDR3	DNA
NA	TRBV7-9	TRBJ2-3	TRBD2	CASSSTSGGGTDTQYF	TGTGCCAGCAGCTCGACTAGCGGGGGGGGCACAGATACGCAGTATTTT
NA	TRBV28	TRBJ2-7	NA	CASSIGTDRYEQYF	TGTGCCAGCAGTATTGGGACGGACAGATACGAGCAGTACTTC
few	TRBV15	TRBJ2-3	TRBD1	CATSRGSTGDTQYF	TGTGCCACCAGCAGAGGGTCGACAGGGGATACGCAGTATTTT
few	TRBV11-2	TRBJ1-1	NA	CASSPQLNTEAFF	TGTGCCAGCAGCCCACAGCTGAACACTGAAGCTTTCTTT
NA	TRBV9	TRBJ2-3	TRBD2	CASSVEGTRSDTQYF	TGTGCCAGCAGCGTAGAAGGGACTAGGTCAGATACGCAGTATTTT
NA	TRBV21-1	TRBJ1-6	NA	CATPFYNSPLHF	TGTGCCACCCCCTTCTATAATTCACCCCTCCACTTT
NA	TRBV6-6	TRBJ2-1	TRBD2	CASSGGGSYNEQFF	TGTGCCAGCAGTGGGGGGGGGTCCTACAATGAGCAGTTCTTC
few	TRBV29-1	TRBJ2-1	NA	CSVGGLDWVRNEQFF	TGCAGCGTCGGCGGGCTAGATTGGGTACGCAATGAGCAGTTCTTC
NA	TRBV25-1	TRBJ2-5	NA	CASSEVGIKETQYF	TGTGCCAGCAGTGAAGTCGGGATTAAAGAGACCCAGTACTTC
NA	TRBV6-6	TRBJ2-5	NA	CASKGAKGKETQYF	TGTGCCAGCAAAGGGGCCAAGGGGAAAGAGACCCAGTACTTC
once	TRBV11-1	TRBJ2-6	NA	CASMAWRDRVDSGANVLTF	TGTGCCAGCATGGCCTGGCGAGACAGAGTCGACTCTGGGGCCAACGTCCTGACTTTC
NA	TRBV4-3	TRBJ1-4	NA	CASSQVGGNEKLFF	TGCGCCAGCAGCCAAGTCGGAGGGAACGAAAAACTGTTTTTT
few	TRBV19	TRBJ2-1	TRBD1	CASRFQGAGEQFF	TGTGCCAGTAGATTTCAGGGGGCAGGCGAGCAGTTCTTC
NA	TRBV7-3	TRBJ2-5	TRBD1	CASSLDREETQYF	TGTGCCAGCAGCTTAGACAGGGAAGAGACCCAGTACTTC
few	TRBV9	TRBJ2-1	TRBD2	CASSGASGGQYNEQFF	TGTGCCAGCAGCGGAGCCTCGGGGGGGCAATACAATGAGCAGTTCTTC
few	TRBV28	TRBJ2-7	NA	CASSVGYRNPSEQYF	TGTGCCAGCAGTGTCGGTTACCGTAACCCCTCCGAGCAGTACTTC
NA	TRBV21-1	TRBJ2-1	NA	CASSLSERAYNEQFF	TGTGCCAGCAGCCTAAGCGAGCGGGCCTACAATGAGCAGTTCTTC
few	TRBV5-4	TRBJ2-5	TRBD2	CASSRLAGGQETQYF	TGTGCCAGCAGCAGACTAGCGGGGGGTCAAGAGACCCAGTACTTC
NA	TRBV7-9	TRBJ2-1	NA	CASSSLWEKNEQFF	TGTGCCAGCAGCTCCCTATGGGAGAAAAATGAGCAGTTCTTC
few	TRBV30	TRBJ1-3	NA	CAWSPPGAGNTIYF	TGTGCCTGGAGTCCCCCGGGGGCTGGAAACACCATATATTTT
few	TRBV14	TRBJ2-3	TRBD2	CASSPLAGGEADTQYF	TGTGCCAGCAGCCCACTAGCGGGAGGGGAAGCAGATACGCAGTATTTT
NA	TRBV6-4	TRBJ2-7	NA	CASSDSEGSYEQYF	TGTGCCAGCAGTGACTCAGAGGGCTCCTACGAGCAGTACTTC
NA	TRBV4-3	TRBJ2-1	NA	CASSQDYPVASNEQFF	TGCGCCAGCAGCCAAGATTATCCGGTAGCTTCCAATGAGCAGTTCTTC
few	TRBV25-1	TRBJ1-5	NA	CASSARSNQPQHF	TGTGCCAGCAGTGCCAGGAGCAATCAGCCCCAGCATTTT
few	TRBV28	TRBJ1-1	NA	CASRERGEAFF	TGTGCCAGCAGGGAACGAGGGGAAGCTTTCTTT
few	TRBV18	TRBJ1-3	TRBD1	CASSPGTGVGNTIYF	TGTGCCAGCTCACCTGGGACAGGGGTCGGAAACACCATATATTTT
NA	TRBV5-1	TRBJ2-6	NA	CASSPVRGSGANVLTF	TGCGCCAGCAGCCCGGTCAGGGGCTCTGGGGCCAACGTCCTGACTTTC
few	TRBV11-3	TRBJ2-5	NA	CASSLLGQTQYF	TGTGCCAGCAGCTTACTCGGTCAGACCCAGTACTTC
NA	TRBV6-5	TRBJ2-7	NA	CASSVTLTAVYEQYF	TGTGCCAGCAGCGTTACCCTTACAGCCGTCTACGAGCAGTACTTC
few	TRBV29-1	TRBJ1-2	TRBD1	CSVEVTGGRGGYTF	TGCAGCGTTGAAGTGACAGGGGGACGGGGTGGCTACACCTTC
NA	TRBV7-9	TRBJ1-2	NA	CASSLVGTPYGYTF	TGTGCCAGCAGCTTAGTCGGGACACCCTATGGCTACACCTTC
few	TRBV6-5	TRBJ2-3	TRBD1	CASSPSGTGQDTQYF	TGTGCCAGCAGCCCCTCCGGGACAGGACAGGATACGCAGTATTTT
few	TRBV28	TRBJ2-7	TRBD2	CASGTSGYYEQYF	TGTGCCAGCGGGACTAGCGGTTACTACGAGCAGTACTTC
NA	TRBV9	TRBJ2-1	NA	CASSVSSGLQNEQFF	TGTGCCAGCAGCGTATCAAGCGGCCTTCAAAATGAGCAGTTCTTC
NA	TRBV28	TRBJ2-7	NA	CASKTGQGYEQYF	TGTGCCAGCAAGACGGGACAAGGTTACGAGCAGTACTTC
NA	TRBV6-5	TRBJ2-1	NA	CASGGALYNEQFF	TGTGCCAGCGGGGGGGCCCTCTACAATGAGCAGTTCTTC
few	TRBV4-3	TRBJ2-7	TRBD2	CASSQGTSGGAYEQYF	TGCGCCAGCAGCCAGGGGACTAGCGGTGGGGCCTACGAGCAGTACTTC
few	TRBV28	TRBJ2-7	TRBD1	CASSYGTGVYEQYF	TGTGCCAGCAGTTATGGGACAGGTGTCTACGAGCAGTACTTC
NA	TRBV7-9	TRBJ1-1	TRBD1	CASSLKGGRNTEAFF	TGTGCCAGCAGCTTGAAAGGGGGCAGGAACACTGAAGCTTTCTTT
few	TRBV7-9	TRBJ1-2	TRBD1	CASSRTGDYGYTF	TGTGCCAGCAGCAGGACAGGGGACTATGGCTACACCTTC
few	TRBV7-3	TRBJ2-1	NA	CASSRTTTSSYNEQFF	TGTGCCAGCAGCCGAACTACCACTAGTTCCTACAATGAGCAGTTCTTC
NA	TRBV4-2	TRBJ1-2	NA	CASSQDAGSGYTF	TGTGCCAGCAGCCAAGATGCGGGATCCGGCTACACCTTC
few	TRBV28	TRBJ2-1	TRBD2	CASGTSASGSREQFF	TGTGCCAGCGGAACCTCGGCTAGCGGGAGCCGGGAGCAGTTCTTC
NA	TRBV19	TRBJ2-7	TRBD2	CASRTSGGSYEQYF	TGTGCCAGTAGGACTAGCGGGGGGTCCTACGAGCAGTACTTC
few	TRBV18	TRBJ2-2	NA	CASSPRTVGELFF	TGTGCCAGCTCACCGAGGACAGTCGGGGAGCTGTTTTTT
NA	TRBV7-9	TRBJ1-5	NA	CASSPDRDDQPQHF	TGTGCCAGCAGCCCGGACAGAGACGATCAGCCCCAGCATTTT
few	TRBV4-3	TRBJ1-2	NA	CASSQDLTTDYGYTF	TGCGCCAGCAGCCAAGACCTTACGACAGACTATGGCTACACCTTC
NA	TRBV19	TRBJ1-3	TRBD1	CASSAGQAPGNTIYF	TGTGCCAGTAGTGCCGGACAGGCTCCAGGAAACACCATATATTTT
NA	TRBV29-1	TRBJ1-2	TRBD1	CSGFGTVYGYTF	TGCAGCGGGTTCGGGACAGTCTATGGCTACACCTTC
few	TRBV9	TRBJ1-1	NA	CASSGPRGEAFF	TGTGCCAGCAGCGGCCCTCGCGGGGAAGCTTTCTTT
few	TRBV29-1	TRBJ2-7	TRBD1	CSVGGGRSYEQYF	TGCAGCGTTGGAGGGGGCCGATCCTACGAGCAGTACTTC
NA	TRBV7-9	TRBJ1-5	TRBD1	CASSLQGDQPQHF	TGTGCCAGCAGCCTACAGGGGGATCAGCCCCAGCATTTT
NA	TRBV11-2	TRBJ2-3	NA	CASSPQDSYADTQYF	TGTGCCAGCAGCCCTCAGGACAGTTATGCAGATACGCAGTATTTT
few	TRBV15	TRBJ1-2	TRBD1	CATSRAGTGQYGYTF	TGTGCCACCAGCAGAGCCGGGACAGGGCAGTATGGCTACACCTTC